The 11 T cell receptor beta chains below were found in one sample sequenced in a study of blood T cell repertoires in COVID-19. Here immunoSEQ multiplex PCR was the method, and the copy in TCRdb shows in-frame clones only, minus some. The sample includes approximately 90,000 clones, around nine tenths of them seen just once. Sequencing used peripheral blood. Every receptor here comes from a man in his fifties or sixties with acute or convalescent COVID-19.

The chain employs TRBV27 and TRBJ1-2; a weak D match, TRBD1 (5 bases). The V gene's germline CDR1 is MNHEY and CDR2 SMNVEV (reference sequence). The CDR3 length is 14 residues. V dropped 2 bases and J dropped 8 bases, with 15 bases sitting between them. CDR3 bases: TGTGCCAGCAGTTTAAGCGGGAACAGGCGGGGCTACACCTTC. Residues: CASSLSGNRRGYTF.

CDR3 coding DNA: TGTGCCAGCAGTCAGGGACAGATGAACACTGAAGCTTTCTTT. Amino acids: CASSQGQMNTEAFF. The chain is built from TRBV27 and TRBJ1-1; 7 bases are a match to TRBD1. Per germline, CDR1 MNHEY and CDR2 SMNVEV (reference sequence). Trimming removed 5 bases from V and 0 bases from J; junction bases left unmatched: 3. The CDR3 is 14 residues long.

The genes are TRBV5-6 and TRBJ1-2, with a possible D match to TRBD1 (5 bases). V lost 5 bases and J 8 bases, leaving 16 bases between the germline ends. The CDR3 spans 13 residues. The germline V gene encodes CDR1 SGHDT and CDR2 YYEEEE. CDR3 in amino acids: CASSSRVSRGYTF. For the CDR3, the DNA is TGTGCCAGCAGTTCCAGGGTCAGCCGGGGCTACACCTTC.

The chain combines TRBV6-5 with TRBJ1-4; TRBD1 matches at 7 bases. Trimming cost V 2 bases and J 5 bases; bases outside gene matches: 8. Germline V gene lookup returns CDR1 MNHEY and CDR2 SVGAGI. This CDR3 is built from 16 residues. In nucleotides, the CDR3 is TGTGCCAGCAGTTACCAGGGGGAACGAACAAATGAAAAACTGTTTTTT. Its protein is CASSYQGERTNEKLFF.

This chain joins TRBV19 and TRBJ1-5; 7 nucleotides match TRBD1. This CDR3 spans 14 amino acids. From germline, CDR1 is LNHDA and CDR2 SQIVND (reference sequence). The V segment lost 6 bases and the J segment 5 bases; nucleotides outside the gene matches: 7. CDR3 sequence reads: CASSPGQAHQPQHF. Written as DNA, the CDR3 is TGTGCCAGTAGCCCTGGACAGGCCCATCAGCCCCAGCATTTT. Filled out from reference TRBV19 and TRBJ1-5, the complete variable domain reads DGGITQSPKYLFRKEGQNVTLSCEQNLNHDAMYWYRQDPGQGLRLIYYSQIVNDFQKGDIAEGYSVSREKKESFPLTVTSAQKNPTAFYLCASSPGQAHQPQHFGDGTRLSIL.

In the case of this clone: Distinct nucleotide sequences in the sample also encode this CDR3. The CDR3 protein is CASSSTGNGYTF. CDR3 DNA sequence: TGTGCCAGCAGTTCTACAGGGAATGGCTACACCTTC. The V gene is TRBV6-5, the J gene TRBJ1-2; D is possibly TRBD1 (6 bases). V was pared by 4 bases and J by 6 bases, with 9 bases between. This CDR3 has 12 amino acids. Looked up from germline, CDR1 is MNHEY and CDR2 is SVGAGI.

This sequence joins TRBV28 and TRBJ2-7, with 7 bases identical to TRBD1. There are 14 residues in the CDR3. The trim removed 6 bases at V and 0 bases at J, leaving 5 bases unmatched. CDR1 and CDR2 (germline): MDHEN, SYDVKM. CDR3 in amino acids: CASRRAGGSYEQYV. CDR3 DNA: TGTGCCAGCAGGCGGGCAGGGGGCTCCTACGAGCAGTACGTC.

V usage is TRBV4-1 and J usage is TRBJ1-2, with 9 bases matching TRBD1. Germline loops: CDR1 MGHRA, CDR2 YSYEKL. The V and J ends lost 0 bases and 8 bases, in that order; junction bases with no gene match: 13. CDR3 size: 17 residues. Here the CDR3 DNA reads TGCGCCAGCAGCCAAGATCGAGAGGGACAGGGTCAAAAAGGCTACACCTTC. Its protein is CASSQDREGQGQKGYTF.

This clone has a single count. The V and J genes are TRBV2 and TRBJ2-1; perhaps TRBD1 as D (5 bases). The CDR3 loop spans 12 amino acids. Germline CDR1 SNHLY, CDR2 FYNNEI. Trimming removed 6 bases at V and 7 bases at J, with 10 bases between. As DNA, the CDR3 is TGTGCCAGCAGAGACCCAGGGAATGAGCAGTTCTTC. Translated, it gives CASRDPGNEQFF.

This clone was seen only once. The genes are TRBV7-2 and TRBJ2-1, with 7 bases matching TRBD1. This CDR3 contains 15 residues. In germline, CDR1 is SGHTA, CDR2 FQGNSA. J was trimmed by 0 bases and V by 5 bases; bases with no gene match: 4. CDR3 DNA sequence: TGTGCCAGCAGCCCGAGACAGGGCTCCTACAATGAGCAGTTCTTC. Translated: CASSPRQGSYNEQFF.

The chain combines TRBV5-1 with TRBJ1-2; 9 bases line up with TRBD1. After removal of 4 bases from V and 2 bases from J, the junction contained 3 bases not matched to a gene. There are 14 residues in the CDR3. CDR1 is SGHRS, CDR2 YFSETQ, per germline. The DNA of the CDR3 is TGCGCCAGCAGCCGGGACAGGGCAAACTATGGCTACACCTTC. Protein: CASSRDRANYGYTF.